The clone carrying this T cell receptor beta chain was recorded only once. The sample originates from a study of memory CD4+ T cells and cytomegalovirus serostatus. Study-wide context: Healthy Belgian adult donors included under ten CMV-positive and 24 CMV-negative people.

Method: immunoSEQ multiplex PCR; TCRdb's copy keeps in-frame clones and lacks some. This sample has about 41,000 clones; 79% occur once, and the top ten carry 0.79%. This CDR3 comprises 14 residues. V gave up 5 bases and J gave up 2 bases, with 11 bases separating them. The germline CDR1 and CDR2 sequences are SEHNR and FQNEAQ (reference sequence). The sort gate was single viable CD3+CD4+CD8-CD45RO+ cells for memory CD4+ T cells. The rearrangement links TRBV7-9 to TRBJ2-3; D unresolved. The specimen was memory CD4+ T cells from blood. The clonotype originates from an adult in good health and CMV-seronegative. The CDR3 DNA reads TGTGCCAGCAGCCTCCGGGCTACCACAGATACGCAGTATTTT. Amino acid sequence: CASSLRATTDTQYF.